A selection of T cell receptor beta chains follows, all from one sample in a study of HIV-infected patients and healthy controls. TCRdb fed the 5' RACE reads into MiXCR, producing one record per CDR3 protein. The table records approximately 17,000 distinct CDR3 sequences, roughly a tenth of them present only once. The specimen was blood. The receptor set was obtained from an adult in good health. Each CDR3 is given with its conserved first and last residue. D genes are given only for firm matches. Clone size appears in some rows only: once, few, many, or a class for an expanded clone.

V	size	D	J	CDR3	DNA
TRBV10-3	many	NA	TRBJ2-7	CAISGEVHEQYF	TGTGCCATCAGTGGGGAGGTACACGAGCAGTACTTC
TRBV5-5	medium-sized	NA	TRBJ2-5	CASSFGVRNSETQYF	TGTGCCAGCAGCTTCGGGGTTCGGAATTCAGAGACCCAGTACTTC
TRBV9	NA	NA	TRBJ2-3	CASSVAPFGKGGDTQYF	TGTGCCAGCAGCGTAGCCCCATTCGGGAAGGGGGGAGATACGCAGTATTTT
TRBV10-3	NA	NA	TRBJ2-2	CAISAEGPANTGELFF	TGTGCCATCAGTGCCGAGGGCCCTGCGAACACCGGGGAGCTGTTTTTT
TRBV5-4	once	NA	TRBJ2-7	CAGSGGYEQYF	TGTGCCGGCAGCGGCGGCTACGAGCAGTACTTC
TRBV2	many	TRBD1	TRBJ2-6	CASTFPGGSLLGANVLTF	TGTGCCAGCACATTCCCAGGGGGCAGTCTGCTTGGGGCCAACGTCCTGACTTTC
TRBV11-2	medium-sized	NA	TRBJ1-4	CASRLRATNEKLFF	TGTGCCAGCAGGCTCCGGGCAACTAATGAAAAACTGTTTTTT
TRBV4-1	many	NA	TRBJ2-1	CASSQEPVGQKYNEQFF	TGCGCCAGCAGCCAAGAACCCGTCGGGCAGAAGTACAATGAGCAGTTCTTC
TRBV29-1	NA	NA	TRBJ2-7	CSVRVQGWYEQYF	TGCAGCGTTCGGGTCCAAGGGTGGTACGAGCAGTACTTC
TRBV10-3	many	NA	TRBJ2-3	CAISGNADGSTDTQYF	TGTGCCATCAGTGGGAACGCGGACGGAAGCACAGATACGCAGTATTTT
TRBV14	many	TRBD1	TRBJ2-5	CASSPRLTGHQETQYF	TGTGCCAGCAGCCCCCGGTTGACAGGGCACCAAGAGACCCAGTACTTC